The clone carrying this T cell receptor beta chain has at least ten counts. A single record per CDR3 protein comes from TCRdb applying MiXCR to the PCR reads. This sample carries about half a million distinct CDR3 sequences, about 20% of them seen once, and the ten largest clones take about 0.84%. Germline CDR1 reads DFQATT; CDR2 reads SNEGSKA (reference sequence). V shed 5 bases, J shed 2 bases, and the junction held 16 bases outside the gene matches. The CDR3 covers 17 residues. These data are taken from a study of molecular identifiers for immune sequencing clone quantification. About the research overall: RNA, taken in replicates from approximately 20,000 or 100,000 naive CD8 cells, was split five ways, with four sequenced.

The sequenced sample was naive CD8+ T cells from blood, with Jurkat cell RNA spiked in. Subset indicated: FACS-sorted CD8+CD4-CCR7+CD45RA+ naive T cells. The TCR comes from a human donor in good health. Some libraries in this study had Jurkat cell RNA spiked in. The chain joins TRBV20-1 to TRBJ2-3; 7 positions agree with TRBD1. DNA of the CDR3: TGCAGTGCTTCTATCCGGGACAGAGATAGTCTCACAGATACGCAGTATTTT. It codes for CSASIRDRDSLTDTQYF.